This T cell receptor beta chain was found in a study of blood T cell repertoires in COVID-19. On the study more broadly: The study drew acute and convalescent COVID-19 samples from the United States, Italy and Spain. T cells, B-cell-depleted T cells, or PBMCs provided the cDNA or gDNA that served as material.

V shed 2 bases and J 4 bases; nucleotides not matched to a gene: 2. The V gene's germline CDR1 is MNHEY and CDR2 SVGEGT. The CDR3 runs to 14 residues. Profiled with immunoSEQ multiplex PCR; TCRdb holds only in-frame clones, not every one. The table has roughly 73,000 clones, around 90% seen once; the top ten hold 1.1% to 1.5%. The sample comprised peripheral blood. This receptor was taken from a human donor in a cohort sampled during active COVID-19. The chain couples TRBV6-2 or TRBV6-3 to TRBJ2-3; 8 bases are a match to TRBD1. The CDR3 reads CASSYQGASDTQYF. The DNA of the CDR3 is TGTGCCAGCAGTTACCAGGGGGCTTCAGATACGCAGTATTTT.